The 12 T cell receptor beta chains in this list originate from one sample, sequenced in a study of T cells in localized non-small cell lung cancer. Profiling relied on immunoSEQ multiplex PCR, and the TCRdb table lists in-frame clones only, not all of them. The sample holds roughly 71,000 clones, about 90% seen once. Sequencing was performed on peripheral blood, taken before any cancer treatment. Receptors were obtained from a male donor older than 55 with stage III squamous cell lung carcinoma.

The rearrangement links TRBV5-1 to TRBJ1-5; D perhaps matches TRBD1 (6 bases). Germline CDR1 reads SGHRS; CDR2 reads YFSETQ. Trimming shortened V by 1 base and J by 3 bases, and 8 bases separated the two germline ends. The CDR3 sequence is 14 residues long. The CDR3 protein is CASSLTGPNQPQHF. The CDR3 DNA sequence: TGCGCCAGCAGCTTGACAGGGCCCAATCAGCCCCAGCATTTT.

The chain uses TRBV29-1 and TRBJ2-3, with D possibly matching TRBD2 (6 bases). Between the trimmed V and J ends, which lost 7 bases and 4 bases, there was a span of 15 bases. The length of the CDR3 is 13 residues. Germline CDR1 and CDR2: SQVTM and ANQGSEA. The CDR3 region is CSAREGGSDTQYF. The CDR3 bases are TGCAGCGCCCGAGAGGGAGGATCAGATACGCAGTATTTT.

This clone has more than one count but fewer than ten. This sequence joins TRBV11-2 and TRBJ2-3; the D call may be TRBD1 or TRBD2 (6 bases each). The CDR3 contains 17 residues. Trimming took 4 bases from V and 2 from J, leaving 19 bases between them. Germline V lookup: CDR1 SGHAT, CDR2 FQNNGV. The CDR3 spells CASSSLWIGGTTDTQYF. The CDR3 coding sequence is TGTGCCAGCAGCTCTCTCTGGATAGGGGGGACCACAGATACGCAGTATTTT. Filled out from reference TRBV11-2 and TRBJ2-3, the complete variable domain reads EAGVAQSPRYKIIEKRQSVAFWCNPISGHATLYWYQQILGQGPKLLIQFQNNGVVDDSQLPKDRFSAERLKGVDSTLKIQPAKLEDSAVYLCASSSLWIGGTTDTQYFGPGTRLTVL.

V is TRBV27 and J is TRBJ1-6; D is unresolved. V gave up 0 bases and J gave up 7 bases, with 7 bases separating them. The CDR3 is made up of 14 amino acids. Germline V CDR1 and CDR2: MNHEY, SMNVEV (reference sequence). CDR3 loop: CASSLSSRNSPLHF. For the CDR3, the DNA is TGTGCCAGCAGTTTATCGAGTCGGAATTCACCCCTCCACTTT.

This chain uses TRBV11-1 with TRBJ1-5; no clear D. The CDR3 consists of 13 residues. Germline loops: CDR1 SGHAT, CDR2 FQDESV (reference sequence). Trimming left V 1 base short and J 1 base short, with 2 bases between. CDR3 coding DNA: TGTGCCAGCAGCTTAGAAAGCAATCAGCCCCAGCATTTT. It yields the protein CASSLESNQPQHF. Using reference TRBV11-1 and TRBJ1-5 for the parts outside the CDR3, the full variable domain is EAEVAQSPRYKITEKSQAVAFWCDPISGHATLYWYRQILGQGPELLVQFQDESVVDDSQLPKDRFSAERLKGVDSTLKIQPAELGDSAMYLCASSLESNQPQHFGDGTRLSIL.

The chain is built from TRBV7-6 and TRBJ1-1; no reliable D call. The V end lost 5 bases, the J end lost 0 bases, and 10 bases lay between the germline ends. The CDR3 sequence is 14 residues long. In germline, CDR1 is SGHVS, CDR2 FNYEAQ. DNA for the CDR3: TGTGCCAGCAGCCTCGTAGGTTTGAACACTGAAGCTTTCTTT. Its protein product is CASSLVGLNTEAFF.

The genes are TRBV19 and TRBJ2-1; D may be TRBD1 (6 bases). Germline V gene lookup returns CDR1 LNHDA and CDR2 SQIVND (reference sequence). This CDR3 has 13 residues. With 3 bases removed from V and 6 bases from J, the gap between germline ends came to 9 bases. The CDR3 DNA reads TGTGCCAGTAGTATCGGGACATTCAATGAGCAGTTCTTC. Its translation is CASSIGTFNEQFF.

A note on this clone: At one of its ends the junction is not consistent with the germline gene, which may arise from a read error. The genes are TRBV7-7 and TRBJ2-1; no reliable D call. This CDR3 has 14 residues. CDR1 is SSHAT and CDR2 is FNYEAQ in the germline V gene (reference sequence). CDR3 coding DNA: TGTGCTAGCAGCTTAACCCACGTTGACAATGAGCAGTTCTTC. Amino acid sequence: CASSLTHVDNEQFF.

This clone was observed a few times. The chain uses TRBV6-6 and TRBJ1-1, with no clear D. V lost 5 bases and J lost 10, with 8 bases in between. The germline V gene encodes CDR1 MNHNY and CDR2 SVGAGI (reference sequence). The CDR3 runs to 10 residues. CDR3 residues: CASSPGGAFF. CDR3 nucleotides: TGTGCCAGCAGTCCCGGAGGAGCTTTCTTT.

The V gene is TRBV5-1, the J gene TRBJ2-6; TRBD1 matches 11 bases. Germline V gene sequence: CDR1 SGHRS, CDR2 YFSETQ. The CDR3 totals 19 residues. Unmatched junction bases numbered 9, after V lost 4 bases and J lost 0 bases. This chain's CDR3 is CASSTIRDRGVSGANVLTF. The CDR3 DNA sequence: TGCGCCAGCAGCACAATTCGGGACAGGGGGGTCTCTGGGGCCAACGTCCTGACTTTC.

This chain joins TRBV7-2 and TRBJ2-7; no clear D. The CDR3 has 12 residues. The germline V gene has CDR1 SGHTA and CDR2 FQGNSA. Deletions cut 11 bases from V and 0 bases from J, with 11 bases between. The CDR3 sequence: CAGDGDSYEQYF. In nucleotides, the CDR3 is TGTGCCGGGGATGGGGACTCCTACGAGCAGTACTTC.

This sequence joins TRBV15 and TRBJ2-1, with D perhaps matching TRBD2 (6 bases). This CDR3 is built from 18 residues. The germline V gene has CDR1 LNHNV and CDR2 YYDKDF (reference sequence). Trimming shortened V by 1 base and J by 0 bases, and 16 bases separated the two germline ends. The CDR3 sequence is CATSRAQLAQSSYNEQFF. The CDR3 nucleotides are TGTGCCACCAGCAGAGCCCAACTAGCTCAAAGCTCCTACAATGAGCAGTTCTTC. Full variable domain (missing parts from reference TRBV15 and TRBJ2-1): DAMVIQNPRYQVTQFGKPVTLSCSQTLNHNVMYWYQQKSSQAPKLLFHYYDKDFNNEADTPDNFQSRRPNTSFCFLDIRSPGLGDTAMYLCATSRAQLAQSSYNEQFFGPGTRLTVL.